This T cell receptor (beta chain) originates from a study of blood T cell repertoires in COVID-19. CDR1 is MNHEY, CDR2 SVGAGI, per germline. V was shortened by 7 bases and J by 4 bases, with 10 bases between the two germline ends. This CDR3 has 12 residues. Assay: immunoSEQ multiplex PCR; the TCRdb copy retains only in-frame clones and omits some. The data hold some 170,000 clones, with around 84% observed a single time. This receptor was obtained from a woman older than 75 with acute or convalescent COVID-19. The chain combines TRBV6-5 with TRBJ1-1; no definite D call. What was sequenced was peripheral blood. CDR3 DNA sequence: TGTGCCAGCATCAGGTCAAGCACTGAAGCTTTCTTT. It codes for CASIRSSTEAFF.